The entry below gives a single T cell receptor (beta chain) sequence along with its context. No antigen is known for it. No base-level quality is on record; no much larger clone is a single base apart. Donors were 39 systemically healthy Caucasian individuals from Russia aged roughly 6 to 90 years. Approximately 9 milliliters of peripheral blood were collected from each donor into EDTA-treated Vacutainer tubes. Ficoll-Paque density-gradient centrifugation was used to isolate PBMCs, with at least 7 million obtained per sample. Trizol reagent was used to extract total RNA from the PBMCs, yielding at least 5.5 micrograms per sample. Naive CD45RAhigh/CD27high T cell percentages were measured by flow cytometry on a PBMC aliquot from every donor. The data were obtained in a study of blood T cells in healthy people across ages (dated by TCRdb to the mid-2010s). Notes on the research overall: In model experiments, template switching captured about one uniquely barcoded TCR beta cDNA molecule for every two T cells. Age-related changes in TCR beta repertoire diversity were measured in the study by deep sequencing normalized with unique cDNA molecular identifiers. The donors were divided into four age groups: young (average around 16 years), middle-aged (approximately 39), aged (approximately 64) and long-lived (about 84). To avoid experimental bias, donors of different ages were distributed randomly across sequencing lanes. The study analyzed two additional independent replicas of 1 million unique cDNA reads from the same blood draw for two donors, one aged 18 to 30 and one aged 80 or older. Summary of the overall study and its limitations: Estimates of total diversity from one million sequenced T cells were regarded as lower bounds and underestimates. The percentage of naive T cells measured by flow cytometry correlated strongly with observed TCR beta diversity. Since profiling was done on bulk unsorted PBMCs, naive and antigen-experienced compartments could not be conclusively compared. Because donor CMV infection status was unknown, age-related changes in expanded clonotypes were potentially confounded. Observed TCR beta diversity per million T cells fell roughly linearly with age, and a significant reduction was already apparent by age roughly 41. Compared with the aged group, more naive CD4+ T cells, fewer expanded clones and increased TCR diversity were shown by the long-lived group, suggesting age selection.

Library preparation used 5' RACE. TCRdb names Illumina HiSeq 2500 as the instrument used. A second PCR of about 6 to 11 cycles was run with a J-beta primer mix and a sample-barcoded 5' primer. A unique molecular identifier was introduced onto each TCR beta cDNA molecule by a template-switch 5' adaptor carrying 12 random nucleotides. Each sample yielded at least 2.5 million CDR3-containing paired-end reads. The Mint cDNA synthesis kit, primed by a TRBC-specific oligonucleotide, was used to synthesize first-strand cDNA from all RNA. After uracil-DNA glycosylase treatment, a first 18-cycle PCR used universal primers M1SS and BC2_uni_R on all cDNA. As for the authors' bioinformatics: Normalization of each sample was performed by random selection of 1 million high-quality reads, each carrying a distinct molecular identifier. Reads sharing molecular identifiers were discarded rather than binned into consensus sequences. CDR3 identification, clonotype clustering and error correction used MiTCR with a Q25 quality threshold and the strictest error-elimination algorithm. A nonparametric unseen species model with Euler transformation was used to estimate lower-bound total TCR beta diversity. TCRdb cleaned the public reads at Q25 with fastp, built clones with MiXCR and kept in-frame beta chains. Rows are unified per CDR3 protein, each entry keeping the most common DNA and genes. The V and J calls were determined by TCRdb, not by the authors. This sample comprises approximately 790,000 distinct CDR3 sequences, around 62% of them detected only once. The top ten clonotypes cover approximately 30% of the sample.

Counted from cysteine to phenylalanine, this CDR3 has 16 amino acids. Kept here is only the CDR3 DNA, which spans 48 bases and is read in frame from base 1. Clipping removes 3 bases from V and 4 bases from J, with 9 as the unmatched junction base count. As encoded in the germline V gene, CDR1 is MDHEN while CDR2 is SYDVKM. The chain links TRBV28 with TRBJ1-5, and TRBD1 matches 7 of the central bases. The specimen sequenced was blood. The receptor comes from a man aged 25 to 45 in good health. The CDR3 has the sequence CASSFDLGQYNQPQHF. In nucleotide form, the sequence is TGTGCCAGCAGTTTTGACCTGGGACAGTATAATCAGCCCCAGCATTTT.